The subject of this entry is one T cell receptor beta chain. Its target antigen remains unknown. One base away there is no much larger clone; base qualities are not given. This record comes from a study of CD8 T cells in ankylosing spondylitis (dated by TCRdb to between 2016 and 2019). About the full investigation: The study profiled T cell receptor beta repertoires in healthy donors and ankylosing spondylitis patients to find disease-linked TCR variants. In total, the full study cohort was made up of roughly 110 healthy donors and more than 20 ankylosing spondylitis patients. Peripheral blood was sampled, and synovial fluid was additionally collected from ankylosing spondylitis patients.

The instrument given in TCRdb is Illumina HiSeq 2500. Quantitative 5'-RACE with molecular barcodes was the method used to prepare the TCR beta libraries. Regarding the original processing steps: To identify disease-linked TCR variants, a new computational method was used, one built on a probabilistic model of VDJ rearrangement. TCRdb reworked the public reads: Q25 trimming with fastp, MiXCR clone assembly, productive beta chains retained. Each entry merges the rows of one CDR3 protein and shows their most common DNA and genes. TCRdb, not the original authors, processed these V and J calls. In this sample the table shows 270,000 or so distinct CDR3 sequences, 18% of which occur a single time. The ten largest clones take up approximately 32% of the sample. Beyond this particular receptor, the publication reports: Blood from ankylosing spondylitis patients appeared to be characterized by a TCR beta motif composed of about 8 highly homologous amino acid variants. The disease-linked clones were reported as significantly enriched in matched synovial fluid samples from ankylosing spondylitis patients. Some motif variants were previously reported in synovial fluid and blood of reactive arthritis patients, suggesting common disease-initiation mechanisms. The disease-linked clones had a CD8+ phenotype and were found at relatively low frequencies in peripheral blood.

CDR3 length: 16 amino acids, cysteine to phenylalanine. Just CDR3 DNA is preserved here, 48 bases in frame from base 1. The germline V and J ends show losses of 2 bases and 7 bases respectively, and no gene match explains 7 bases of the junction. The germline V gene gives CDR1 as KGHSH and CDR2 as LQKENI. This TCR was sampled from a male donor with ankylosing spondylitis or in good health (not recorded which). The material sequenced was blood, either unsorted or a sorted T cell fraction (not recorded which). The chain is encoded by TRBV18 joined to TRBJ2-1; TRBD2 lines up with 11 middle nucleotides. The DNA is TGTGCCAGCTCACCATGGACTAGCGGGCGTGAGAATGAGCAGTTCTTC. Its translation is CASSPWTSGRENEQFF.